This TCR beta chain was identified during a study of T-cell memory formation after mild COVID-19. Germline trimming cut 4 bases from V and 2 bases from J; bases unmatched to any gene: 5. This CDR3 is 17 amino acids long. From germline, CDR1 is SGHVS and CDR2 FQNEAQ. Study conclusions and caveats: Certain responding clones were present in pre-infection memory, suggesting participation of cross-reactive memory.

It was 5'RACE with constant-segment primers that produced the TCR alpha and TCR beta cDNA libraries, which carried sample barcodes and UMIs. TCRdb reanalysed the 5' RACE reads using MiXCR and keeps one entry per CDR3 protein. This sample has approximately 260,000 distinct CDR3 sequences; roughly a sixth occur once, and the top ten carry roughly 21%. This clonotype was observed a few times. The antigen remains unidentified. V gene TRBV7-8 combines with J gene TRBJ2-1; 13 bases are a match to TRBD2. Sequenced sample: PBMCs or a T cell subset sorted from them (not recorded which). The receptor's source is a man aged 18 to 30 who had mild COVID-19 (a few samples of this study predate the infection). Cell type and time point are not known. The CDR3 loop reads CASSSGLAGDPYNEQFF. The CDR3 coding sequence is TGTGCCAGCAGCTCCGGACTAGCGGGGGACCCCTACAATGAGCAGTTCTTC.